A selection of T cell receptor beta chains follows, all from one sample in a study of T cell repertoires in cytomegalovirus infection. No antigen is known for these receptors. One entry per CDR3 protein, called by TCRdb with MiXCR from the reads. The repertoire has roughly 920,000 distinct CDR3 sequences, 30% to 40% of them found once; the top ten carry 11% to 15%. The sequenced sample was cultured CD8+ T cells from PBMCs, obtained from culture after CMV antigen stimulation. All receptors derive from a human donor in good health (CMV status not recorded). Some clones in this sample may be carry-over from other donors' samples. Each CDR3 is given with its conserved first and last residue. Each record gives: J gene, D gene, clone size, V gene, CDR3 protein, CDR3 DNA. The D gene is left open where the match is weak. Only some rows state a clone size, as once, few, many or a class for expanded clones.

j_call: TRBJ2-1; d_call: TRBD1; clone_size: -; v_call: TRBV4-1; cdr3_aa: CASSQDNEDRGSGEQFF; cdr3_nt: TGCGCCAGCAGCCAAGATAATGAGGACAGGGGGTCAGGTGAGCAGTTCTTC
j_call: TRBJ1-2; d_call: -; clone_size: many; v_call: TRBV27; cdr3_aa: CASRIAGGDGYTF; cdr3_nt: TGTGCCAGCAGGATTGCGGGAGGGGACGGCTACACCTTC
j_call: TRBJ2-5; d_call: TRBD2; clone_size: -; v_call: TRBV7-6; cdr3_aa: CASSLRLSGIWGTQYF; cdr3_nt: TGTGCCAGCAGCTTAAGGCTTAGCGGGATCTGGGGGACCCAGTACTTC
j_call: TRBJ2-2; d_call: -; clone_size: many; v_call: TRBV7-2; cdr3_aa: CASRTLGAFGGGELFF; cdr3_nt: TGTGCCAGCAGGACCTTAGGCGCCTTTGGAGGCGGGGAGCTGTTTTTT
j_call: TRBJ1-1; d_call: TRBD1; clone_size: few; v_call: TRBV19; cdr3_aa: CASSRRRDSVGNTEAFF; cdr3_nt: TGTGCCAGTAGTCGACGACGGGACAGCGTGGGGAACACTGAAGCTTTCTTT
j_call: TRBJ1-1; d_call: TRBD1; clone_size: -; v_call: TRBV6-5; cdr3_aa: CASSYSRADRGNTEAFF; cdr3_nt: TGTGCCAGCAGTTACTCGAGAGCGGACAGGGGGAACACTGAAGCTTTCTTT
j_call: TRBJ1-2; d_call: TRBD1; clone_size: few; v_call: TRBV14; cdr3_aa: CASSETGSPTPYYGYTF; cdr3_nt: TGTGCCAGCAGCGAGACAGGGTCTCCGACTCCCTACTATGGCTACACCTTC
j_call: TRBJ2-3; d_call: -; clone_size: -; v_call: TRBV19; cdr3_aa: CASTPSSLFQIRTQYF; cdr3_nt: TGTGCCAGTACCCCGTCTTCTCTCTTCCAGATACGTACGCAGTATTTT
j_call: TRBJ2-7; d_call: TRBD1; clone_size: few; v_call: TRBV20-1; cdr3_aa: CSARDPGGYEQYF; cdr3_nt: TGCAGTGCTAGAGATCCAGGGGGCTACGAGCAGTACTTC
j_call: TRBJ2-3; d_call: TRBD2; clone_size: few; v_call: TRBV7-2; cdr3_aa: CASSLDLAGGLGTDTQYF; cdr3_nt: TGTGCCAGCAGCTTAGACCTAGCGGGGGGGCTGGGCACAGATACGCAGTATTTT
j_call: TRBJ1-1; d_call: -; clone_size: many; v_call: TRBV3-1; cdr3_aa: CASAFGHLNTEAFF; cdr3_nt: TGTGCCAGCGCATTCGGACACTTGAACACTGAAGCTTTCTTT
j_call: TRBJ1-4; d_call: -; clone_size: many; v_call: TRBV7-9; cdr3_aa: CASRPTFTNEKLFF; cdr3_nt: TGTGCCAGCAGGCCAACCTTTACTAATGAAAAACTGTTTTTT
j_call: TRBJ2-2; d_call: -; clone_size: -; v_call: TRBV10-2; cdr3_aa: CASRGISGELFF; cdr3_nt: TGCGCCAGCAGGGGGATCTCCGGGGAGCTGTTTTTT
j_call: TRBJ2-1; d_call: TRBD2; clone_size: -; v_call: TRBV29-1; cdr3_aa: CSVEEGTSSYEQFF; cdr3_nt: TGCAGCGTTGAAGAAGGGACTAGCAGTTATGAGCAGTTCTTC
j_call: TRBJ2-1; d_call: -; clone_size: -; v_call: TRBV4-3; cdr3_aa: CASSQDRTQVFQWEQFF; cdr3_nt: TGCGCCAGCAGCCAAGATCGTACCCAGGTCTTTCAGTGGGAGCAGTTCTTC
j_call: TRBJ2-5; d_call: TRBD2; clone_size: -; v_call: TRBV6-5; cdr3_aa: CASGGEEETQYF; cdr3_nt: TGTGCCAGCGGGGGGGAAGAAGAGACCCAGTACTTC
j_call: TRBJ1-1; d_call: -; clone_size: few; v_call: TRBV5-4; cdr3_aa: CASTSLGGGRPEAFF; cdr3_nt: TGTGCCAGCACCTCCTTAGGAGGGGGGAGGCCTGAAGCTTTCTTT
j_call: TRBJ2-5; d_call: -; clone_size: -; v_call: TRBV15; cdr3_aa: CATSRASHETQYF; cdr3_nt: TGTGCCACCAGCAGAGCCTCCCATGAGACCCAGTACTTC
j_call: TRBJ2-1; d_call: -; clone_size: many; v_call: TRBV7-2; cdr3_aa: CASSSHNEQFF; cdr3_nt: TGTGCCAGCAGCTCCCACAATGAGCAGTTCTTC
j_call: TRBJ1-2; d_call: -; clone_size: -; v_call: TRBV25-1; cdr3_aa: CATLGGTNYGYTF; cdr3_nt: TGTGCCACCCTGGGGGGGACAAACTATGGCTACACCTTC
j_call: TRBJ2-7; d_call: -; clone_size: -; v_call: TRBV7-6; cdr3_aa: CASSLTTTYEQYF; cdr3_nt: TGTGCTAGCAGCCTAACGACTACCTACGAGCAGTACTTC
j_call: TRBJ2-1; d_call: -; clone_size: few; v_call: TRBV6-1; cdr3_aa: CASSERKTYNEQFF; cdr3_nt: TGTGCCAGCAGTGAACGAAAAACCTACAATGAGCAGTTCTTC
j_call: TRBJ1-1; d_call: -; clone_size: many; v_call: TRBV7-3; cdr3_aa: CASSLTLGAEAFF; cdr3_nt: TGTGCCAGCAGCTTAACGTTGGGCGCTGAAGCTTTCTTT
j_call: TRBJ1-2; d_call: -; clone_size: -; v_call: TRBV27; cdr3_aa: CASSRLGTEFMGYTF; cdr3_nt: TGTGCCAGCAGCCGACTCGGGACGGAGTTTATGGGCTACACCTTC
j_call: TRBJ2-2; d_call: TRBD2; clone_size: -; v_call: TRBV7-9; cdr3_aa: CASSSRLAGMNTGELFF; cdr3_nt: TGTGCCAGCAGTTCCCGATTAGCGGGGATGAACACCGGGGAGCTGTTTTTT
j_call: TRBJ2-1; d_call: -; clone_size: few; v_call: TRBV12-3/TRBV12-4; cdr3_aa: CASSSSYSEQFF; cdr3_nt: TGTGCCAGCAGTTCTAGCTACAGTGAGCAGTTCTTC
j_call: TRBJ1-1; d_call: -; clone_size: -; v_call: TRBV19; cdr3_aa: CASSIVPGNTEAFF; cdr3_nt: TGTGCCAGTAGTATAGTGCCGGGGAACACTGAAGCTTTCTTT
j_call: TRBJ2-2; d_call: -; clone_size: few; v_call: TRBV28; cdr3_aa: CASSSHTSNTGELFF; cdr3_nt: TGTGCCAGCAGTTCCCACACCTCGAACACCGGGGAGCTGTTTTTT
j_call: TRBJ1-5; d_call: TRBD1; clone_size: -; v_call: TRBV6-4; cdr3_aa: CASSDLWIWTGLNQPQHF; cdr3_nt: TGTGCCAGCAGTGACTTGTGGATTTGGACAGGGCTGAATCAGCCCCAGCATTTT
j_call: TRBJ2-2; d_call: -; clone_size: -; v_call: TRBV4-1; cdr3_aa: CASSQGDSHTGELFF; cdr3_nt: TGCGCCAGCAGCCAGGGAGACAGTCACACCGGGGAGCTGTTTTTT
j_call: TRBJ2-1; d_call: -; clone_size: few; v_call: TRBV7-9; cdr3_aa: CASSSTNRLKDVVEQFF; cdr3_nt: TGTGCCAGCAGCTCAACCAACCGACTTAAGGACGTAGTTGAGCAGTTCTTC